This T cell receptor (beta chain) is drawn from a study of identical twins. General study findings and limits: The models gave estimates that fell short of the out-of-frame TCR alpha sharing seen in monozygotic twins.

Germline values: CDR1 MDHEN, CDR2 SYDVKM. The CDR3 contains 14 residues. TCRdb used MiXCR to reprocess the 5' RACE reads, holding one entry per CDR3 protein. The sample yields approximately 140,000 distinct CDR3 sequences, roughly 3.3% seen once. This clonotype appeared many times. Its antigen is still unknown. The junction shows a germline mismatch at one end, possibly a read error. The sequencing input was memory T cells sorted from blood. The sequence was collected from a man aged 18 to 30 in good health. The V and J genes are TRBV28 and TRBJ1-4; no clear D gene. CDR3 protein: CASSLSPPKEKLFF. CDR3 bases: TGTGCCAGCAGTTTGAGCCCGCCTAAGGAAAAACTGTTTTTT.